This T cell receptor (beta chain) was profiled in a study of blood T cell repertoires in COVID-19. Study at large: Whether acute or convalescent, the COVID-19 samples came from the United States, Italy and Spain.

TCRdb keeps only in-frame clones here, not all; method: immunoSEQ multiplex PCR. Among 200,000 to 300,000 clones listed, 70% to 90% were seen once. The source is a man aged 18 to 35 with active or convalescent COVID-19. The sequenced sample was peripheral blood.

The chain's CDR3 is CASSSNFFQPQHF. The CDR3 DNA reads as TGTGCCAGTAGTTCAAATTTTTTTCAGCCCCAGCATTTT. This chain connects TRBV19 to TRBJ1-5, with no clear D. The length of the CDR3 is 13 residues. Deletions cut 5 bases from V and 6 bases from J, with 11 bases between. From germline, CDR1 is LNHDA and CDR2 SQIVND (reference sequence).